A single sample is the source of the 13 T cell receptor beta chains below, sequenced in a study of tumor-infiltrating lymphocytes in localized non-small cell lung cancer. The assay was immunoSEQ multiplex PCR, and TCRdb's table has in-frame clones only and misses some. The table shows 17,000 or so clones, with under 80% occurring only once. The specimen sequenced was lung tumor tissue. Receptor source: a human donor with non-small cell lung cancer.

In its sample, this clone was seen once. The V and J genes are TRBV2 and TRBJ2-1; D is undetermined. The germline V gene has CDR1 SNHLY and CDR2 FYNNEI. V lost 6 bases to trimming and J lost 0 bases, with 6 bases between them. The CDR3 totals 13 residues. The CDR3 DNA is TGTGCCAGCAGCACAAGCTCCTACAATGAGCAGTTCTTC. Its translation: CASSTSSYNEQFF. The full variable domain, completed using reference TRBV2 and TRBJ2-1, is EPEVTQTPSHQVTQMGQEVILRCVPISNHLYFYWYRQILGQKVEFLVSFYNNEISEKSEIFDDQFSVERPDGSNFTLKIRSTKLEDSAMYFCASSTSSYNEQFFGPGTRLTVL.

This clone was seen more than once but under ten times. CDR3 DNA sequence: TGTGCCAGCAGCTTTCCAGCGAACTATGGCTACACCTTC. It specifies CASSFPANYGYTF. This chain uses TRBV5-6 with TRBJ1-2; D is unresolved. Per germline, CDR1 SGHDT and CDR2 YYEEEE. This CDR3 comprises 13 residues. Trimming removed 2 bases at V and 2 bases at J, with 7 bases between.

The V gene is TRBV4-3, the J gene TRBJ1-2; D gene unclear. CDR1 is LGHNA, CDR2 YSLEER, per germline. V gave up 0 bases and J gave up 8 bases, with 13 bases separating them. The length of the CDR3 is 14 residues. The CDR3 bases are TGCGCCAGCAGCCAAGATGGGAAGGGTCGAGGCTACACCTTC. This gives the protein CASSQDGKGRGYTF.

The chain recombines TRBV4-1 with TRBJ1-2; 8 positions agree with TRBD1. This CDR3 is built from 17 residues. Per germline, CDR1 MGHRA and CDR2 YSYEKL. J was trimmed by 0 bases and V by 4 bases; bases with no gene match: 10. The CDR3 loop reads CASSLATGGNTNYGYTF. The CDR3 bases are TGCGCCAGCAGCCTCGCAACAGGGGGGAATACTAACTATGGCTACACCTTC.

The rearrangement uses TRBV6-6 and TRBJ2-3, with D possibly TRBD2 on 6 matching bases. Trimming removed 5 bases from V and 0 bases from J, with 15 bases in between. CDR3 length: 16 residues. Germline V gene sequence: CDR1 MNHNY, CDR2 SVGAGI (reference sequence). CDR3 protein: CASSPGLSSSTDTQYF. The CDR3 DNA follows: TGTGCCAGCAGTCCGGGACTCTCTTCTAGCACAGATACGCAGTATTTT.

The chain is built from TRBV6-5 and TRBJ2-1; 7 nucleotides line up with TRBD1. J gave up 5 bases and V 2 bases, and 6 bases lay outside the gene matches. The CDR3 is made up of 15 amino acids. Germline values: CDR1 MNHEY, CDR2 SVGAGI. The CDR3 loop reads CASSYDTGADNEQFF. The CDR3 bases are TGTGCCAGCAGTTACGATACAGGGGCGGACAATGAGCAGTTCTTC.

This clone was recorded once. J is TRBJ1-1 and V is TRBV28, with D perhaps TRBD1 (6 bases). Trimming stripped 5 bases from V and 0 bases from J, with 7 bases between. CDR3 size: 13 residues. Germline V CDR1 and CDR2: MDHEN, SYDVKM. The CDR3 loop is CASSTGLNTEAFF. Here the CDR3 DNA reads TGTGCCAGCAGTACAGGGTTGAACACTGAAGCTTTCTTT. Full variable domain (remainder filled in from reference TRBV28 and TRBJ1-1): DVKVTQSSRYLVKRTGEKVFLECVQDMDHENMFWYRQDPGLGLRLIYFSYDVKMKEKGDIPEGYSVSREKKERFSLILESASTNQTSMYLCASSTGLNTEAFFGQGTRLTVV.

The chain combines TRBV5-6 with TRBJ2-3; no firm D call. The V and J ends lost 4 bases and 4 bases respectively, with 7 bases between them. CDR3 length equals 12 residues. Germline values: CDR1 SGHDT, CDR2 YYEEEE. The CDR3 loop reads CASSQPPDTQYF. In DNA form, the CDR3 reads TGTGCCAGCAGCCAGCCCCCAGATACGCAGTATTTT.

Written as DNA, the CDR3 is TGCGCCAGCAGCCCAAGTGGAGATACGCAGTATTTT. Translated, it gives CASSPSGDTQYF. V is TRBV4-1 and J is TRBJ2-3; no reliable D call. V lost 4 bases and J lost 5, with 7 bases in between. Looked up from germline, CDR1 is MGHRA and CDR2 is YSYEKL. The CDR3 is 12 amino acids.

This chain connects TRBV5-8 to TRBJ1-5; unclear D gene. Germline values: CDR1 SGHTS, CDR2 YDEGEE. The CDR3 has 18 amino acids. Trimming stripped 0 bases from V and 6 bases from J, with 22 bases between. The CDR3 DNA reads TGTGCCAGCAGCTTGGCTCACGGAAATGTAGGGTTTAGTCAGCCCCAGCATTTT. The encoded protein is CASSLAHGNVGFSQPQHF. Together with reference TRBV5-8 and TRBJ1-5, the CDR3 gives the full variable domain: EAGVTQSPTHLIKTRGQQATLRCSPISGHTSVYWYQQALGLGLQFLLWYDEGEERNRGNFPPRFSGRQFPNYSSELNVNALELEDSALYLCASSLAHGNVGFSQPQHFGDGTRLSIL.

This clone occurred a few times. This chain joins TRBV18 and TRBJ2-5, with TRBD2 identical over 10 bases. Germline assignment: CDR1 KGHSH and CDR2 LQKENI. The CDR3 spans 16 residues. V shed 3 bases and J 4 bases; nucleotides not matched to a gene: 8. The CDR3 DNA is TGTGCCAGCTCACCCCCCGGTAGCGGGAGGCGAGAGACCCAGTACTTC. Its translation is CASSPPGSGRRETQYF.

A few counts support this clone. This chain links TRBV7-8 with TRBJ2-5, with 10 bases matching TRBD2. J was trimmed by 3 bases and V by 4 bases; bases with no gene match: 11. CDR1 SGHVS and CDR2 FQNEAQ come from the germline V gene. The CDR3 covers 17 residues. The CDR3 protein is CASSSSRASGSKETQYF. The CDR3 nucleotides are TGTGCCAGCAGCTCATCCCGGGCTAGCGGGAGCAAAGAGACCCAGTACTTC.

The genes are TRBV19 and TRBJ2-6, with 7 nucleotides matching TRBD1. CDR3 size: 16 residues. With V trimmed by 5 bases and J by 2 bases, 6 bases remained unmatched. Germline CDR1 LNHDA, CDR2 SQIVND (reference sequence). The CDR3 loop is CASSFLDRAGANVLTF. Here the CDR3 DNA reads TGTGCCAGTAGTTTCCTCGACAGGGCTGGGGCCAACGTCCTGACTTTC.